This T cell receptor (beta chain) was recorded in a study of cytomegalovirus exposure and HLA in healthy donors (dated by TCRdb to the late 2010s). Turning to the overall study: An earlier analysis of approximately 600 of the donors reported about 250 Gb of sequence data and roughly 100 million unique TCR beta sequences from 150 million to 200 million T cells. Rather than using new phenotypic data, the later analysis identified candidate immune exposures from TCR beta sequences and from how often those sequences occurred across donors. An earlier analysis of approximately 640 of the donors applied high-throughput TCR beta sequencing to assess whether each TCR beta V gene segment acted as functional or pseudogenic. Approximately 300 gigabases of sequencing data and tens of millions of unique TCR sequences were included in an early release covering under 650 HLA-typed donors. The study profiled the T cell repertoires of about 640 subjects by immunosequencing and related them to cytomegalovirus serostatus. In a later genetic analysis, genome-wide SNP genotypes for about 65% of the roughly 670 donors were used, and that subset was treated as a discovery cohort. Alongside the repertoire data, information on donor age, sex, ethnicity and CMV serostatus was compiled. To predict cytomegalovirus infection status, the study brought together high-throughput TCR immunosequencing, statistical association of individual TCRs with disease status, and machine learning. Five DR-DQ haplotypes were handled as single units for association and clustering, since linkage in the cohort was strong. Class I and class II HLA loci were covered by the typing at four-digit resolution. All discovery cohort repertoires had been generated on a single sequencing platform. In addition to the first cohort of several hundred subjects, a separate validation cohort of 130 or so different subjects was used. The study aimed to test whether signatures of past pathogen exposure could be identified by cataloging public T cell receptors. Typing coverage varied by locus: roughly 620-630 donors for A, B, C, DRB1 and DQB1; roughly 500 for DQA1; 600 to 610 for DPA1; about 450 for DPB1. In a later analysis, previously published TCR beta repertoires from fewer than 750 donors were re-analyzed and high-resolution HLA genotyping was added so that TCR occurrence patterns could be studied. On average, roughly 250,000 unique TCR beta nucleotide sequences were sequenced per donor among a few hundred genotyped donors of the cohort, with about 17% of those sequences being non-productive. Of the 350 to 400 genotyped donors, 81% fell in the genetic ancestry cluster associated with self-reported Caucasian donors. Study-wide findings and limitations: Because HLA typing was missing for some donors at each locus, association tests included only the typed subset. While some public TCRs were present in many individuals, most TCR sequences turned up only very rarely across donors. Linkage disequilibrium might explain the correlated functional status among segregating V segments, but an unknown experimental factor could not be ruled out. Sequencing depth was assumed to be roughly uniform across donors in the presence/absence analyses, though that assumption may not hold. According to a later analysis, parvovirus B19, influenza, CMV and Epstein-Barr virus appeared linked to several top co-occurrence clusters. A later analysis associated 16,951 TCR beta sequences with specific HLA alleles at a false discovery rate of 0.05. According to a later analysis, TCR association rates differed among HLA loci, with DRB1 alleles showing the most associated TCRs and HLA-C alleles showing the fewest. In a later analysis, most CMV-associated TCR beta chains were found to appear HLA-restricted, with HLA associations seemingly driven largely by CMV exposure. Broadly in line with IMGT annotations, most TCR beta V segments showed up in productive rearrangements about 87% or about 30% of the time in an earlier analysis of 587 of the donors. In a later genetic analysis, a missense DCLRE1C variant was associated with V-gene and J-gene trimming of TCR beta chains, and the association was replicated in an independent cohort. A group of highly shared sequence variants was considered likely to be a technical artifact of the sequencing pipeline. The classifier was reported to diagnose cytomegalovirus status with high specificity and sensitivity in both the original cohort and the validation cohort. A few of the identified cytomegalovirus-associated TCR beta chains were confirmed in vitro to be specific for cytomegalovirus antigens. A further reported finding was that TCR beta sequences accurately predicted the HLA-A and HLA-B alleles for most subjects in the first cohort. In a later analysis, HLA-associated TCR beta chains were found to be more clonally expanded and to have lower generation probabilities than equally common non-associated chains. According to a later genetic analysis, donors in an Asian-associated ancestry cluster had fewer N-insertions in productive TCRs than the approximately 650-donor mean. The authors suggested that the approach could potentially be extended to other disease states and immunological phenotypes. This cohort had only TCR beta chains sequenced, and the lack of alpha or paired-chain data limited which features could be detected. When HLA alleles, especially DR and DQ, strongly co-occurred, TCR associations were difficult to assign to individual alleles. CMV serostatus was the only immune exposure information available for the cohort. Over 15 rarely observed V segments, including chromosome 9 orphons, were excluded from the earlier analysis of 550 to 700 of the donors because counts were too low. The study listed 150 to 200 TCR beta chains as associated with cytomegalovirus.

In total, more than 500 healthy bone marrow donors made up the cohort. At the time of sampling, all cohort members were nominally healthy, though unrecorded immune exposures were likely present. The donor tested CMV seropositive, placing the donor among the 250 to 300 seropositive members of the cohort. A peripheral blood sample was collected from each donor, and TCR beta sequencing was performed on peripheral blood mononuclear cells. The Qiagen DNeasy Blood Extraction Kit was used to extract genomic DNA from the blood cell samples. The library came from the immunoSEQ multiplex PCR assay. A mixture of 60 forward primers for TCR Vbeta segments and 13 reverse primers for TCR Jbeta segments was used in the multiplex PCR. The CDR3 region of rearranged TCR beta genes was amplified from genomic DNA with a multiplex PCR assay. Amplified TCR beta libraries were sequenced as 87-base-pair reads on the Illumina HiSeq System. The published analysis was carried out like this. In a later analysis, tens of millions of unique TCR beta chains were counted across the 650 to 750 repertoires, and about 10 million of these chains were shared by at least two donors. To remove PCR and sequencing errors, raw reads were error-corrected and collapsed into unique sequences using a nearest-neighbor algorithm that merged closely related sequences. Alignment of CDR3 sequences to IMGT reference sequences was used to assign V, D and J gene segments. For a sequence to be retained, at least a six-nucleotide match to both a V gene segment and a J gene segment was required. A rearrangement counted as productive if the CDR3 had no stop codons and remained in frame with V and J, and every other rearrangement counted as non-productive. Following IMGT convention, CDR3 was defined as the stretch from the second conserved V-encoded cysteine to the conserved J-encoded phenylalanine. The earlier analysis of fewer than 700 of the donors excluded sequences that lacked an unambiguous match to a single V gene segment. In an earlier analysis of roughly 500 of the donors, V segments were called functional above 56.7% productive rearrangements and were called segregating when the between-donor standard deviation exceeded 5%. To diagnose cytomegalovirus status from the catalog of TCR beta chain sequences, a statistical classification framework was built. In a later analysis, V and J genes were assigned by comparing TCR nucleotide sequences against IMGT/GENE-DB human TR gene sequences. The TCRdist pipeline was used in a later analysis to assign CDR3 sequences and most-parsimonious VDJ recombination scenarios. In a later analysis, each TCR beta chain was defined by its CDR3 amino acid sequence together with its V-gene family, and reads lacking a unique V-gene family were excluded. In a later analysis, several hundred highly shared, low-generation-probability nucleotide sequences were removed to address suspected cross-contamination and a sequencing artifact. A later analysis calculated a clonal expansion index for each public chain from normalized within-repertoire ranks of inferred template counts. In a later analysis, generation probabilities were computed using a VDJ recombination model fitted to out-of-frame rearrangements, and the results were checked against IGoR. Hypergeometric tests were used in a later analysis to score TCR-TCR, TCR-HLA and TCR-CMV co-occurrence, with a repertoire-size bias correction applied to the TCR pairs. False discovery rates were estimated in a later analysis by permuting HLA or CMV assignments 20 times. In a later analysis, co-occurring TCRs were grouped with DBSCAN, and TCRdist sequence similarity was added when clustering was performed within HLA-allele-positive subsets. Repertoires with fewer than 30,000 or more than 120,000 public chains, plus five repertoires with anomalous nucleotide sharing, were excluded from co-occurrence clustering. As stored in TCRdb, this immuneACCESS dataset retains in-frame rearrangements with V and J assigned. A fraction of the clones does not appear; measured against another copy, unresolved V genes explain less than half of the discrepancy, and the remainder lacks a known reason. V and J calls and clone size are given by that table; D and trimming were obtained from the DNA. Within this sample are under 200,000 clones, with about 80% of them counted one time only. Approximately 14% of the sample goes to the ten largest clones.

About this clone: Its antigen specificity is not known. No base-level quality is on record; no much larger clone is a single base apart.

Sequencing was performed on PBMCs. The TCR sequence derives from a woman in her thirties in good health and CMV-seropositive.

The bases read TGTGCCAGTAGTATCAGGGGCCGAAACACTGAAGCTTTCTTT. This encodes CASSIRGRNTEAFF. This chain is built from TRBV19 and TRBJ1-1; TRBD1 is a possible D gene, resting on 6 matching bases. The germline V gene (reference sequence) specifies LNHDA as CDR1 and SQIVND as CDR2. The CDR3 measures 14 amino acids from cysteine to phenylalanine. The entry retains the CDR3 DNA only, 42 bases that are in frame from base 1. V is shortened by 3 bases, J by 2 bases, and the region joining them spans 10 bases.